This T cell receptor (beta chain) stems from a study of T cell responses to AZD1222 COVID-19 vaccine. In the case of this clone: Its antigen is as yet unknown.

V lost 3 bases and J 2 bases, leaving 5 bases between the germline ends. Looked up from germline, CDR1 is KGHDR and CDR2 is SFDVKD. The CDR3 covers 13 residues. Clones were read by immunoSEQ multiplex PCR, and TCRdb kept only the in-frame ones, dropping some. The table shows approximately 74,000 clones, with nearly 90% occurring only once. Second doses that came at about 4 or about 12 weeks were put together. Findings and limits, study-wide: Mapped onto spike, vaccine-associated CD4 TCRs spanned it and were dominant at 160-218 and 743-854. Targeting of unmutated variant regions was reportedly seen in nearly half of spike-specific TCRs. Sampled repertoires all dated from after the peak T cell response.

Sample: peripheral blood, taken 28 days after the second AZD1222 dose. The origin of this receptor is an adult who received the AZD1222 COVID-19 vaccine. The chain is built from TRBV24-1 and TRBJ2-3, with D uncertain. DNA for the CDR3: TGTGCCACCAGTGATGGGTCCACAGATACGCAGTATTTT. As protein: CATSDGSTDTQYF.